Described below is a single T cell receptor beta chain sequence and its context. CDR1 is SQVTM and CDR2 is ANQGSEA in the germline V gene. The CDR3 spans 13 residues. V gave up 0 bases and J gave up 2 bases, with 7 bases separating them. This sample stems from a study of blood T cell repertoires in COVID-19. Study at large: The study drew acute and convalescent COVID-19 samples from the United States, Italy and Spain. T cells, B-cell-depleted T cells, or PBMCs supplied cDNA or gDNA.

Per the original data handling: Quantification of nucleated cells was approximated via reference gene primer amplification. This table comes from immunoSEQ multiplex PCR, and its TCRdb copy is limited to in-frame clones, with some not included. The D gene and trimming were derived from the DNA, and the V and J assignments and clone size from that table. The sample has tens of thousands of clones, 90% seen once. V and J are TRBV29-1 and TRBJ1-2; no clear D gene. Sequenced input: peripheral blood. The source is a man in his fifties or sixties with acute or convalescent COVID-19. The CDR3 region is CSVEEAANYGYTF. CDR3 coding DNA: TGCAGCGTTGAAGAAGCAGCGAACTATGGCTACACCTTC.